This T cell receptor beta chain was sequenced in a study of T-cell reconstitution after alpha-beta-depleted transplantation in children. The library targeted TCRbeta and was prepared with unique molecular identifiers. MiXCR was run by TCRdb on the PCR reads, yielding one entry per CDR3 protein. The sample lists about 510,000 distinct CDR3 sequences; 10% to 12% were seen once. A word on this clonotype: Its antigen is not identified.

The CDR3 runs 15 residues. Germline values: CDR1 MDHEN, CDR2 SYDVKM. Trimming shortened V by 3 bases and J by 2 bases, and 11 bases separated the two germline ends. Study-wide results and caveats: Some patients' high day-60 TCRbeta diversity was traced to surviving recipient T cells and thymic progenitors. Expanded graft clones numbering several hundred reportedly gave rise to alpha-beta T cells about two months after transplant. After one year, T-cell counts and TCRbeta diversity mostly came from new T cells.

The chain has TRBV28 and TRBJ1-3; no clear D gene. The sequence was obtained from a female patient aged 2-15 years who had a stem cell transplant for aplastic anemia, so the T cells may come from the graft donor. The material sequenced was PBMCs, mostly from graft donor cells, taken 180 days after TCRalphabeta/CD19-depleted stem cell transplant. For the CDR3, the DNA is TGTGCCAGCAGTTTCCCCCGAGTCACTGGAAACACCATATATTTT. Protein sequence: CASSFPRVTGNTIYF.